These T cell receptor beta chains were read from a single sample in a study of cytomegalovirus exposure and HLA in healthy donors. The repertoire was sequenced with immunoSEQ multiplex PCR; TCRdb's copy has only in-frame clones and lacks some. The sample has about 150,000 clones, about four fifths seen once; the top ten hold around 7.2%. Sequencing used PBMCs. The receptors were sampled from a man aged 30 to 39 in good health and CMV-seropositive. CDR3s include the opening cysteine and the closing phenylalanine or tryptophan. The order of the fields is clone size, V gene, D gene, J gene, CDR3 length, CDR3 DNA, CDR3 protein. A D gene is named only where the DNA matches it firmly. A row's size may be missing; if present it is once, few, many or a size class.

abundance: -; v_gene: TRBV6-1; d_gene: TRBD2; j_gene: TRBJ2-3; len: 17; CDR3nt: TGTGCCAGCAGTGAAGCGGGTAGCGGGACCACCACAGATACGCAGTATTTT; CDR3aa: CASSEAGSGTTTDTQYF
abundance: -; v_gene: TRBV7-6; d_gene: TRBD2; j_gene: TRBJ2-1; len: 13; CDR3nt: TGTGCCAGCAGCTTAGTGGGGGAGGGAGAGCAGTTCTTC; CDR3aa: CASSLVGEGEQFF
abundance: -; v_gene: TRBV28; d_gene: -; j_gene: TRBJ2-5; len: 14; CDR3nt: TGTGCCAGCAGTCCACCCGGGTACCAAGAGACCCAGTACTTC; CDR3aa: CASSPPGYQETQYF
abundance: -; v_gene: TRBV27; d_gene: -; j_gene: TRBJ1-6; len: 13; CDR3nt: TGTGCCAGCAGCTCGGGGTACAATTCACCCCTCCACTTT; CDR3aa: CASSSGYNSPLHF
abundance: -; v_gene: TRBV19; d_gene: -; j_gene: TRBJ2-3; len: 14; CDR3nt: TGTGCCAGTAGTGCCGGACACCGCACAGATACGCAGTATTTT; CDR3aa: CASSAGHRTDTQYF
abundance: -; v_gene: TRBV27; d_gene: -; j_gene: TRBJ2-1; len: 16; CDR3nt: TGTGCCAGCAGTTTAACGGGGGGCTCTACCTACAATGAGCAGTTCTTC; CDR3aa: CASSLTGGSTYNEQFF
abundance: -; v_gene: TRBV6-5; d_gene: -; j_gene: TRBJ2-2; len: 14; CDR3nt: TGTGCCAGCAGTTACCAGAGGTACAACGGGGAGCTGTTTTTT; CDR3aa: CASSYQRYNGELFF
abundance: -; v_gene: TRBV7-9; d_gene: TRBD1; j_gene: TRBJ2-5; len: 16; CDR3nt: TGTTCCAGCAGCTTAGGGGACAGGGGGCCTTTGGAGACCCAGTACTTC; CDR3aa: CSSSLGDRGPLETQYF
abundance: -; v_gene: TRBV6-5; d_gene: TRBD1; j_gene: TRBJ2-2; len: 16; CDR3nt: TGTGCCAGCAGTTCCCCGGACAGGCCGAACACCGGGGAGCTGTTTTTT; CDR3aa: CASSSPDRPNTGELFF
abundance: few; v_gene: TRBV5-4; d_gene: TRBD2; j_gene: TRBJ2-5; len: 16; CDR3nt: TGTGCCAGCAGACCGGGACTAGCGGGAGGGCGGGAGACCCAGTACTTC; CDR3aa: CASRPGLAGGRETQYF
abundance: -; v_gene: TRBV7-3; d_gene: TRBD2; j_gene: TRBJ2-3; len: 16; CDR3nt: TGTGCCAGCAGCTTAGGAAGCGGGAGAGGTGCAGATACGCAGTATTTT; CDR3aa: CASSLGSGRGADTQYF
abundance: -; v_gene: TRBV7-9; d_gene: TRBD2; j_gene: TRBJ2-7; len: 14; CDR3nt: TGTGCCAGCTCAATAGCGGGAGGGTCCTACGAGCAGTACTTC; CDR3aa: CASSIAGGSYEQYF
abundance: -; v_gene: TRBV9; d_gene: -; j_gene: TRBJ2-3; len: 17; CDR3nt: TGTGCCAGCAGCGTAAGAGGGGGCGGGGCAGTCACAGATACGCAGTATTTT; CDR3aa: CASSVRGGGAVTDTQYF
abundance: -; v_gene: TRBV7-9; d_gene: -; j_gene: TRBJ1-1; len: 14; CDR3nt: TGTTCCAGCAGCTTAGGAGGTACGAACACTGAAGCTTTCTTT; CDR3aa: CSSSLGGTNTEAFF
abundance: -; v_gene: TRBV7-9; d_gene: -; j_gene: TRBJ2-3; len: 14; CDR3nt: TGTGCCAGCAGACTAACCAGGGAAGGGGATACGCAGTATTTT; CDR3aa: CASRLTREGDTQYF
abundance: -; v_gene: TRBV7-8; d_gene: TRBD1; j_gene: TRBJ1-5; len: 15; CDR3nt: TGTGCCAGCAGCGCGACAGGGTGGAACAATCAGCCCCAGCATTTT; CDR3aa: CASSATGWNNQPQHF
abundance: -; v_gene: TRBV19; d_gene: -; j_gene: TRBJ1-2; len: 14; CDR3nt: TGTGCCAGTCACCAACAGGACAGCCGCTATGGCTACACCTTC; CDR3aa: CASHQQDSRYGYTF
abundance: -; v_gene: TRBV6-1; d_gene: -; j_gene: TRBJ2-2; len: 17; CDR3nt: TGTGCCAGCAGTGATCGTCCCGGGACATACCGAAAAGGGGAGCTGTTTTTT; CDR3aa: CASSDRPGTYRKGELFF
abundance: -; v_gene: TRBV11-2; d_gene: -; j_gene: TRBJ2-1; len: 14; CDR3nt: TGTGCCAGCAGCGTCAGTGGCTCTTACAATGAGCAGTTCTTC; CDR3aa: CASSVSGSYNEQFF
abundance: -; v_gene: TRBV5-1; d_gene: TRBD1; j_gene: TRBJ2-1; len: 15; CDR3nt: TGCGCCAGCAGCATTGGGACAGGGAGTTACAATGAGCAGTTCTTC; CDR3aa: CASSIGTGSYNEQFF
abundance: -; v_gene: TRBV11-2; d_gene: -; j_gene: TRBJ2-6; len: 15; CDR3nt: TGTGCCAGCAGCTTAGCGTTCTCTGGGGCCAACGTCCTGACTTTC; CDR3aa: CASSLAFSGANVLTF
abundance: few; v_gene: TRBV7-2; d_gene: TRBD1; j_gene: TRBJ1-3; len: 18; CDR3nt: TGTGCCAGCAGCTTAGTGGGAACAGGGGGGTTCTCTGGAAACACCATATATTTT; CDR3aa: CASSLVGTGGFSGNTIYF
abundance: -; v_gene: TRBV4-3; d_gene: -; j_gene: TRBJ1-1; len: 18; CDR3nt: TGCGCCAGCAGCCATTTGGATGCCGCAGGGAGGGAAGGCACTGAAGCTTTCTTT; CDR3aa: CASSHLDAAGREGTEAFF
abundance: -; v_gene: TRBV28; d_gene: TRBD2; j_gene: TRBJ2-1; len: 14; CDR3nt: TGTGCCAGCCAAAGCGGGGATTCCTACAATGAGCAGTTCTTC; CDR3aa: CASQSGDSYNEQFF
abundance: -; v_gene: TRBV7-9; d_gene: -; j_gene: TRBJ1-4; len: 15; CDR3nt: TGTTCCAGCAGCTTAGGTTGGCAGGGGTATGAAAAACTGTTTTTT; CDR3aa: CSSSLGWQGYEKLFF
abundance: -; v_gene: TRBV9; d_gene: TRBD2; j_gene: TRBJ2-3; len: 16; CDR3nt: TGTGCCAGCAGCGTAGGAGCGGGAGGCGGCACAGATACGCAGTATTTT; CDR3aa: CASSVGAGGGTDTQYF
abundance: -; v_gene: TRBV10-2; d_gene: -; j_gene: TRBJ1-5; len: 13; CDR3nt: TGCGCCAGCCAGGGACATAGCAATCAGCCCCAGCATTTT; CDR3aa: CASQGHSNQPQHF